The clone carrying this T cell receptor (beta chain) was detected a few times. The V and J ends lost 3 bases and 0 bases respectively, with 13 bases between them. The CDR3 has 16 amino acids. This record comes from a study of patients and donors after allogeneic stem cell transplantation. MiXCR, run by TCRdb on the RT-PCR reads, gives a single entry per CDR3 protein. This sample carries some 960,000 distinct CDR3 sequences, roughly 18% of them seen once, and the ten largest clones take about 6%. This clonotype was obtained from a human donor who was either an allogeneic HSCT recipient or a stem cell or donor lymphocyte infusion donor (not recorded which). It is not recorded whose cells these are; they may come from a transplant donor. The chain couples TRBV12-3 or TRBV12-4 to TRBJ2-3, with D uncertain. The sample comprised blood, either unsorted or a sorted T cell fraction (not recorded which). This chain's CDR3 is CASSFLFWASTDTQYF. For the CDR3, the DNA is TGTGCCAGCAGTTTTCTGTTTTGGGCAAGCACAGATACGCAGTATTTT.